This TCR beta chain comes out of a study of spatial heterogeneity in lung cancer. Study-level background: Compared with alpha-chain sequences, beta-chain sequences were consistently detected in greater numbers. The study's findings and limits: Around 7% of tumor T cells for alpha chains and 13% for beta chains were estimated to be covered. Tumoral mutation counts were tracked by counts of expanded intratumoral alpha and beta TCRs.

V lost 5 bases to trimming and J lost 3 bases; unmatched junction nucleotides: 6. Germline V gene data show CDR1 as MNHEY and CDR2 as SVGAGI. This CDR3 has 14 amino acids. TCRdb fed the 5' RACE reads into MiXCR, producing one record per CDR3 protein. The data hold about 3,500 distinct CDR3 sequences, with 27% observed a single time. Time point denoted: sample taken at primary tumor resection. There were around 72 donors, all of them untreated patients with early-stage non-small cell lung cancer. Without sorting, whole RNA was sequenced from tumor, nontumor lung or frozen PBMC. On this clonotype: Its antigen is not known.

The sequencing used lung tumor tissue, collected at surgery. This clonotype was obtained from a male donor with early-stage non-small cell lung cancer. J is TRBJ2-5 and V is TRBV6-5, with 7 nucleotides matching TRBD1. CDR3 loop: CASSPGDRKETQYF. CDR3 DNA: TGTGCCAGCAGTCCCGGGGACAGAAAAGAGACCCAGTACTTC.